This is a list of T cell receptor beta chains from one sample in a study of blood T cell repertoires in COVID-19. Profiling relied on immunoSEQ multiplex PCR, and the TCRdb table lists in-frame clones only, not all of them. The sample lists 180,000 or so clones, roughly nine tenths occurring once. The material sequenced was peripheral blood. All receptors derive from a young man with acute or convalescent COVID-19. CDR3s include the opening cysteine and the closing phenylalanine or tryptophan. A D gene is named only where the DNA matches it firmly. The size entry is marked missing in some rows and otherwise reads once, few, many or a size class.

V	J	D	size	DNA	CDR3
TRBV28	TRBJ2-1	-	-	TGTGCCAGCAGAGGGGACACCGATGGGGATGAGCAGTTCTTC	CASRGDTDGDEQFF
TRBV5-1	TRBJ2-7	-	-	TGCGCCAGCAGCTTGAACGGCTACGAGCAGTACTTC	CASSLNGYEQYF
TRBV5-5	TRBJ1-2	TRBD1	once	TGTGCCAGCAGACCGAACCCGGACAGGGGTTTTAATGGCTACACCTTC	CASRPNPDRGFNGYTF
TRBV3-1/TRBV3-2	TRBJ1-2	-	-	TGTGCCAGCAGCAGAACGGAGAACTATGGCTACACCTTC	CASSRTENYGYTF
TRBV30	TRBJ2-2	TRBD2	-	TGTGCCTGGAGTCCGGGGACTAGCGGGTACGGGGAGCTGTTTTTT	CAWSPGTSGYGELFF
TRBV30	TRBJ2-3	-	-	TGTGCCTGGAGTGTAAGAGGGAGCACAGATACGCAGTATTTT	CAWSVRGSTDTQYF
TRBV6-6	TRBJ1-4	-	few	TGTGCCAGCAGTTATGAGGGCGCAGGGGCCCACTTT	CASSYEGAGAHF
TRBV6-4	TRBJ2-1	TRBD2	few	TGTGCCAGCAGTGGGACTAGCGGGGGCAATGAGCAGTTCTTC	CASSGTSGGNEQFF
TRBV10-1	TRBJ2-5	-	-	TGCGCCAGCAGCTCAAGCGGGCAGACCCAGTACTTC	CASSSSGQTQYF
TRBV7-2	TRBJ2-1	-	-	TGTGCCAGCAGCTTGGACTCGCAGAACTACAATGAGCAGTTCTTC	CASSLDSQNYNEQFF
TRBV11-2	TRBJ2-5	-	once	TGTGCCAGCAGCTCGAGCCGGGGTTGGGAGACCCAGTACTTC	CASSSSRGWETQYF
TRBV3-1/TRBV3-2	TRBJ2-7	-	few	TGTGCCAGCAGCCAAGATCTACAGGTGGTCTACGAGCAGTACTTC	CASSQDLQVVYEQYF
TRBV7-6	TRBJ2-3	-	-	TGTGCCAGCAGCCCTAGGCCTCAAAAATACACAGATACGCAGTATTTT	CASSPRPQKYTDTQYF
TRBV27	TRBJ1-5	-	-	TGTGCCAGCAGTTTACGTGGGGCCGATCAGCCCCAGCATTTT	CASSLRGADQPQHF
TRBV28	TRBJ1-1	-	-	TGTGCCAGCAGGACACTGAACACTGAAGCTTTCTTT	CASRTLNTEAFF
TRBV5-4	TRBJ2-5	-	-	TGTGCCAGCAGCTTTATTTCCTCCCAAGAGACCCAGTACTTC	CASSFISSQETQYF
TRBV15	TRBJ1-4	-	once	TGTGCCACCAGAGATACAGGGAGCGGGACCGAAAAACTGTTTTTT	CATRDTGSGTEKLFF
TRBV7-3	TRBJ2-2	-	-	TGTGCCAGCACCCACTTGGGGCAGGGAATAGGGGAGCTGTTTTTT	CASTHLGQGIGELFF
TRBV30	TRBJ2-1	-	-	TGTGCCTGGAACCGGGACACCACCTACAATGAGCAGTTCTTC	CAWNRDTTYNEQFF
TRBV28	TRBJ1-5	TRBD1	few	TGTGCCAGCAGTTTAGAGGTACAGGGGGTGCCTCAGCCCCAGCATTTT	CASSLEVQGVPQPQHF
TRBV18	TRBJ1-5	TRBD1	-	TGTGCCAGCTCACCACGACAGGGGGAGAATCAGCCCCAGCATTTT	CASSPRQGENQPQHF
TRBV24-1	TRBJ1-2	-	-	TGTGCCACCAGTGACACCCCTGGAGGTGGGGACTATGGCTACACCTTC	CATSDTPGGGDYGYTF
TRBV25-1	TRBJ1-5	TRBD1	-	TGTGCCAGCAGTCCTCCCGGGACAGGGAATCAGCCCCAGCATTTT	CASSPPGTGNQPQHF